This T cell receptor beta chain was profiled in a study of beta chain features in type 1 diabetes. General study findings and limits: TCRB CDR3s from Type 1 diabetes patients were moderately but significantly shorter in all four CD4+ subsets.

CDR1 and CDR2 (germline): SEHNR, FQNEAQ (reference sequence). The CDR3 covers 14 residues. V dropped 5 bases and J dropped 5 bases, with 12 bases sitting between them. The sample holds a few counts of this clone. Its antigen is not known. TCRB transcripts that were expressed got sequenced, as all of the isolated RNA had been reverse transcribed. The table came from immunoSEQ multiplex PCR; TCRdb's copy has only in-frame clones and leaves some out. The repertoire has approximately 600,000 clones, approximately 13% of them found once; the top ten carry 0.09% to 0.15%. This chain joins TRBV7-9 and TRBJ1-4, with D perhaps matching TRBD1 (6 bases). Material for sequencing was naive CD4+ T cells from blood. The sequence was obtained from a man aged 25-45 years with type 1 diabetes. Written as DNA, the CDR3 is TGTGCCAGCAGCCCGTACAGGGAAAATGAAAAACTGTTTTTT. Its translation is CASSPYRENEKLFF.